Described below is a single T cell receptor beta chain sequence and its context. Its antigen remains unknown. This sample is part of a study of regulatory T cells in long-lasting Graves disease. Study information: Antithyroid drugs had been taken under 3 months by newly diagnosed Graves' patients.

Notes on the study in general: There were preferences for TRBV28, TRBJ1-2 and TRBJ2-5 in persistent disease.

V was shortened by 6 bases and J by 2 bases, with 13 bases between the two germline ends. This CDR3 spans 15 amino acids. Arm-PCR of CDR3 regions and iRepertoire HTBI primers were the basis on which TCR beta libraries were built. TCRdb passed the multiplex PCR reads through MiXCR, listing each CDR3 protein once. The table records more than 400,000 distinct CDR3 sequences, about a sixth of them present only once. Sample time point: newly diagnosed GD, antithyroid drugs for less than 3 months. The authors made the TCR library using RNA they extracted from PBMCs. Another study also made use of these data, one on T cells in Graves' hyperthyroidism and ophthalmopathy.

This receptor was identified in a man between 35 and 55 years old with Graves disease. The specimen comprised peripheral blood mononuclear cells (PBMCs), sampled at new diagnosis, from a patient treated with antithyroid drugs. The chain recombines TRBV12-3 or TRBV12-4 with TRBJ2-2; D remains unclear. The DNA for the CDR3 is TGTGCCAGCAGGTGGCGTAGGGAAAACACCGGGGAGCTGTTTTTT. Amino acids: CASRWRRENTGELFF.